The present T cell receptor (beta chain) was sequenced within a study of shared T cell receptors in the human thymus. The CDR3 is 13 residues long. The assay was immunoSEQ multiplex PCR, and TCRdb's table has in-frame clones only and misses some. The table lists just under 550,000 clones, approximately 78% of them singletons. The same sample was also used in a study of human thymus T cells.

This sequence joins TRBV21-1 and TRBJ2-1; the table's D call of TRBD2 was not tested on the DNA. TRBV21-1 is labeled a pseudogene. The specimen sequenced was thymocytes. The sequence was obtained from a boy younger than two with a congenital heart defect. This chain's CDR3 is CASSPQGRGEQFF. The CDR3 DNA sequence: TGTGCCAGCAGCCCGCAAGGGAGGGGTGAGCAGTTCTTC.